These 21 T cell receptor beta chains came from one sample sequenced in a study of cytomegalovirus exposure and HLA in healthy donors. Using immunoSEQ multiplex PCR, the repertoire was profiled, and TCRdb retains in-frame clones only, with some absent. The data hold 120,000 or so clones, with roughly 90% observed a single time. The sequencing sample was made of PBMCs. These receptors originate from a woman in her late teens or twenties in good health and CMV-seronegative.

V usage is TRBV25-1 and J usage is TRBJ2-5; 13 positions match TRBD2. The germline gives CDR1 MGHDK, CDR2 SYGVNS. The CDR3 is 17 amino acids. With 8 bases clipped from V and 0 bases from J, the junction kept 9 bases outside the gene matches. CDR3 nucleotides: TGTGCCAGCTCCCTAGGACTAGCGGGGGACAACCAAGAGACCCAGTACTTC. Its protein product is CASSLGLAGDNQETQYF.

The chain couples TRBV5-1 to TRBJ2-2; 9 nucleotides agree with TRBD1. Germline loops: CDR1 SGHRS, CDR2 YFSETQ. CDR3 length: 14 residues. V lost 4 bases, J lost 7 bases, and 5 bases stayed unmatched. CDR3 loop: CASSPGTGIGELFF. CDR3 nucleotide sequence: TGCGCCAGCAGCCCAGGGACAGGGATCGGGGAGCTGTTTTTT.

CDR3 sequence reads: CASSPGTGNEKLFF. The CDR3, as DNA: TGTGCCAGCAGTCCCGGGACAGGGAATGAAAAACTGTTTTTT. This sequence joins TRBV6-5 and TRBJ1-4, with 9 bases lining up with TRBD1. Germline trimming cut 5 bases from V and 5 bases from J; bases unmatched to any gene: 3. The CDR3 consists of 14 residues. CDR1 MNHEY and CDR2 SVGAGI come from the germline V gene.

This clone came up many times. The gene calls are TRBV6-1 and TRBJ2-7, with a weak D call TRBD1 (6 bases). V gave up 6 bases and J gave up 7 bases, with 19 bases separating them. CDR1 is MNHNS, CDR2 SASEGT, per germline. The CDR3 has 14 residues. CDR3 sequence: CASREYTGSGEQYF. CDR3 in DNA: TGTGCCAGCAGAGAATACACAGGGTCGGGGGAGCAGTACTTC.

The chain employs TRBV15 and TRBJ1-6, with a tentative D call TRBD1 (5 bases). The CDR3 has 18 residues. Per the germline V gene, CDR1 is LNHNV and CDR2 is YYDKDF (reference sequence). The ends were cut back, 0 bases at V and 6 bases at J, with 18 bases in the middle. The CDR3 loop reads CATSRDYRQGSRNSPLHF. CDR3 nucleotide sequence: TGTGCCACCAGCAGAGATTACCGGCAGGGTAGTCGTAATTCACCCCTCCACTTT.

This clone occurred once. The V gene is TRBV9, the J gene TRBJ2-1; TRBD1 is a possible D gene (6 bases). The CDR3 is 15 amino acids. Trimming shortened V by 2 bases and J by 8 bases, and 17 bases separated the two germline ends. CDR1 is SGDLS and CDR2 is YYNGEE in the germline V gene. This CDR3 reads CASSVHQFGGDEQFF. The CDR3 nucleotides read TGTGCCAGCAGCGTTCACCAATTTGGGGGCGATGAGCAGTTCTTC.

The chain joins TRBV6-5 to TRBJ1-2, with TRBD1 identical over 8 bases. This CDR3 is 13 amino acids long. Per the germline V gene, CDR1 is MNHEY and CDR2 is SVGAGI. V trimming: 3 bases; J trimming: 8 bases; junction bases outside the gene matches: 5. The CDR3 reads CASSYSTGDGYTF. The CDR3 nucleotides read TGTGCCAGCAGTTATTCGACAGGGGACGGCTACACCTTC.

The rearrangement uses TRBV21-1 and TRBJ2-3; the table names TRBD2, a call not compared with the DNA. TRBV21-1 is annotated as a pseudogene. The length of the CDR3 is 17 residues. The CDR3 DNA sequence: TGTGCCAGCAGCAAAGGGACTAGCGGGAGGGGGACAGATACGCAGTATTTT. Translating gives CASSKGTSGRGTDTQYF.

The CDR3 spells CASSRVGNTIYF. The DNA for the CDR3 is TGTGCCAGCAGTCGGGTCGGAAACACCATATATTTT. The V call is TRBV13, the J call TRBJ1-3; D gene unclear. Trimming took off 6 bases at V and 4 bases at J, with 7 bases between the two ends. There are 12 residues in the CDR3. Germline values: CDR1 PRHDT, CDR2 FYEKMQ (reference sequence). The full variable domain, completed using reference TRBV13 and TRBJ1-3, is AAGVIQSPRHLIKEKRETATLKCYPIPRHDTVYWYQQGPGQDPQFLISFYEKMQSDKGSIPDRFSAQQFSDYHSELNMSSLELGDSALYFCASSRVGNTIYFGEGSWLTVV.

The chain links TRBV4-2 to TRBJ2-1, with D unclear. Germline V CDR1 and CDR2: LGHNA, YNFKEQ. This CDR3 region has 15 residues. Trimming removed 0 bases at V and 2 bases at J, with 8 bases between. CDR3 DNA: TGTGCCAGCAGCCAAGATCCTAATGCCTACAATGAGCAGTTCTTC. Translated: CASSQDPNAYNEQFF.

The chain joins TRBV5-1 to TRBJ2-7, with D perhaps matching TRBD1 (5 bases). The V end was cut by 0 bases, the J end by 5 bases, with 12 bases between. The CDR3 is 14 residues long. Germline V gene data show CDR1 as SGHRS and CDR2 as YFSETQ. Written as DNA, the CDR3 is TGCGCCAGCAGCTTGGAGGGGTGGATCGACGAGCAGTACTTC. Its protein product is CASSLEGWIDEQYF.

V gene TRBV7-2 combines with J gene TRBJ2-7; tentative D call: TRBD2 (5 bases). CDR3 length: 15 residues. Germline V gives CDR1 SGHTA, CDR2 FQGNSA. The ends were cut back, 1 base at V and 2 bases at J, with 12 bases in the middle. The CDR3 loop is CASSLGRAVAYEQYF. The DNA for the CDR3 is TGTGCCAGCAGCTTAGGTCGAGCGGTAGCCTACGAGCAGTACTTC.

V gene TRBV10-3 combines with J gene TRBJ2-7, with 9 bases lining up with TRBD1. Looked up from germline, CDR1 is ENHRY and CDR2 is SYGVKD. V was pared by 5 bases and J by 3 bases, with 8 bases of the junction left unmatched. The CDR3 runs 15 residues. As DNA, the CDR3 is TGTGCCATCAGTAACCCGGGACAGGGTCTCTACGAGCAGTACTTC. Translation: CAISNPGQGLYEQYF.

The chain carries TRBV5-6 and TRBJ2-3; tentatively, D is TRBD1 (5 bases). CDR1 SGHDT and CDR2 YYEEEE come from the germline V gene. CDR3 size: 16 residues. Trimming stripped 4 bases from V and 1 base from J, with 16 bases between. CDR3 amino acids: CASSTPTGPRTDTQYF. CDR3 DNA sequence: TGTGCCAGCAGCACACCAACAGGACCACGCACAGATACGCAGTATTTT.

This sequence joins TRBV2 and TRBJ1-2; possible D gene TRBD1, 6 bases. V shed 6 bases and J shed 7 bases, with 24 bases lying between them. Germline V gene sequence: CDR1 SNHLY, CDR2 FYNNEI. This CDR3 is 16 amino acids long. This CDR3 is CASRKRIITGGPGYTF. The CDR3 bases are TGTGCCAGCAGGAAACGTATTATTACGGGGGGGCCTGGCTACACCTTC.

In DNA form, the CDR3 reads TGTGCCAGCACCGCGACTAGCGGGTCGATCTACGAGCAGTACTTC. This translates into CASTATSGSIYEQYF. J is TRBJ2-7 and V is TRBV28, with 10 bases matching TRBD2. The CDR3 totals 15 residues. The V and J ends lost 7 bases and 3 bases, in that order; junction bases with no gene match: 9. Germline-derived CDR1 and CDR2 are MDHEN and SYDVKM.

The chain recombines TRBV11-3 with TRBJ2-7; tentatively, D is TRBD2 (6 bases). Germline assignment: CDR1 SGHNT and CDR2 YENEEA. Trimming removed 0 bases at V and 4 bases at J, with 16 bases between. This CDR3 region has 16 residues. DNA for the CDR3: TGTGCCAGCAGCTTAGAATTTGGGGGAGGTGCTTACGAGCAGTACTTC. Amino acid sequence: CASSLEFGGGAYEQYF. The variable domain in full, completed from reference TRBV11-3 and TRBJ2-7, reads EAGVVQSPRYKIIEKKQPVAFWCNPISGHNTLYWYLQNLGQGPELLIRYENEEAVDDSQLPKDRFSAERLKGVDSTLKIQPAELGDSAVYLCASSLEFGGGAYEQYFGPGTRLTVT.

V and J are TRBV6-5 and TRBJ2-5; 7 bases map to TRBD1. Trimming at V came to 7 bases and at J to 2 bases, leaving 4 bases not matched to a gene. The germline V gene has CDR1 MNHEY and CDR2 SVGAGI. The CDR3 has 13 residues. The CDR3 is CASKTGLQETQYF. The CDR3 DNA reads TGTGCCAGCAAGACAGGGTTGCAAGAGACCCAGTACTTC.

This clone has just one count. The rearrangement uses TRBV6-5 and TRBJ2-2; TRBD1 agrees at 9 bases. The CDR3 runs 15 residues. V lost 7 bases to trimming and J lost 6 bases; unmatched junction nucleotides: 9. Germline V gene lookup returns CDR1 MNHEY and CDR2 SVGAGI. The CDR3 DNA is TGTGCCAGCAAAGCCGGGACAGGGTTTGCCGGGGAGCTGTTTTTT. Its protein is CASKAGTGFAGELFF.

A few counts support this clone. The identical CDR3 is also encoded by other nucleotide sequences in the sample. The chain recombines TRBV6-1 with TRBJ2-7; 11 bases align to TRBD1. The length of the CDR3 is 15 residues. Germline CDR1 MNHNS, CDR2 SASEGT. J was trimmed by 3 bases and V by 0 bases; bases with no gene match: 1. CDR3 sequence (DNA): TGTGCCAGCAGTGAAGCCGGGACAGGGGGCTACGAGCAGTACTTC. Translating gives CASSEAGTGGYEQYF.

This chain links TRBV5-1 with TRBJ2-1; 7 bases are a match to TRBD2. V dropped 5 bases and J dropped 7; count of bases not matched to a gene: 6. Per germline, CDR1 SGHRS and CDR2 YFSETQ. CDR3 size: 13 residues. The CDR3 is CASRMGLPNEQFF. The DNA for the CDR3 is TGCGCCAGCAGGATGGGACTACCAAATGAGCAGTTCTTC.